The text below deals with one T cell receptor (beta chain). The antigen is not known. These data originate in a study of cytomegalovirus exposure and HLA in healthy donors. Study information: Among the 300 to 450 genotyped donors, just over 80% were placed in the Caucasian-associated ancestry cluster. Findings and limits, study-wide: A list of 150 to 200 TCR beta chains associated with cytomegalovirus was given.

The PCR had 60 Vbeta and 13 Jbeta primers. Measured with immunoSEQ multiplex PCR; TCRdb has only the in-frame clones, and not every one. The sample has 150,000 to 200,000 clones; more than 70% are singletons. This clonotype originated in a young man in good health and CMV-seronegative. What was sequenced was PBMCs.

CDR3 DNA: TGTGCCAGCAGTTTATCAGGGAACGGAAACACCATATATTTT. It translates to CASSLSGNGNTIYF. V and J are TRBV28 and TRBJ1-3; possible D gene TRBD1, 5 bases. Trimming removed 1 base at V and 4 bases at J, with 8 bases between. The germline V gene has CDR1 MDHEN and CDR2 SYDVKM. The CDR3 consists of 14 residues.